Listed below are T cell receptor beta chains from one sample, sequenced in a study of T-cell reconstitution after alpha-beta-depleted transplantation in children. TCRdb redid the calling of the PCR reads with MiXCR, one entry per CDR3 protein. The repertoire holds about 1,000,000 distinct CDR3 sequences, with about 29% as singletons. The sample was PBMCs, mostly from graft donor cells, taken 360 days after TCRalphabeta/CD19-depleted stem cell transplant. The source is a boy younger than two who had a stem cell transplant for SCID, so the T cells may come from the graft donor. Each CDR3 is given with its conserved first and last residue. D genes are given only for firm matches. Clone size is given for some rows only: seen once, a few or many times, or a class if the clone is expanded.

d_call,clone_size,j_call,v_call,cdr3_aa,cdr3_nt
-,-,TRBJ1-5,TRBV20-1,CSALYRVGQPQHF,TGCAGTGCTTTATACAGGGTGGGTCAGCCCCAGCATTTT
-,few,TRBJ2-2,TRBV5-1,CASSLPGTSNTGELFF,TGCGCCAGCAGCCTCCCCGGGACTTCGAACACCGGGGAGCTGTTTTTT
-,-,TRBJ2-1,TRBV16,CASSQTTVYNEQFF,TGTGCCAGCAGCCAAACGACGGTATACAATGAGCAGTTCTTC
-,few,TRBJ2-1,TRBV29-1,CSISSTRGAIYNEQFF,TGCAGCATATCCTCAACTCGGGGGGCGATCTACAATGAGCAGTTCTTC
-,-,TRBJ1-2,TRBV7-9,CASSGQKIYTF,TGTGCCAGCAGCGGACAGAAAATCTACACCTTC
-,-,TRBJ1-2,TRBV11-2,CASSSPTGANYGYTF,TGTGCCAGCAGCTCCCCGACCGGAGCTAACTATGGCTACACCTTC
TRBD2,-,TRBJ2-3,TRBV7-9,CASSLGQRGSTDTQYF,TGTGCCAGCAGCTTAGGCCAGCGGGGAAGCACAGATACGCAGTATTTT
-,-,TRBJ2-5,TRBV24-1,CATSDGFEGETQYF,TGTGCCACCAGTGATGGGTTTGAAGGGGAGACCCAGTACTTC
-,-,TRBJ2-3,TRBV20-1,CSAREPRERTDTQYF,TGCAGTGCTAGAGAGCCGCGCGAACGCACAGATACGCAGTATTTT
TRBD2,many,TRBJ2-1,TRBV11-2,CASYPLAGGNEQFF,TGTGCCAGCTACCCCCTAGCGGGGGGGAATGAGCAGTTCTTC
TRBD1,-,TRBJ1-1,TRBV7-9,CASSAGQGYEAFF,TGTGCCAGCAGCGCGGGACAGGGGTATGAAGCTTTCTTT
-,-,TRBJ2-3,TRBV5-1,CASSLIALAGTDTQYF,TGCGCCAGCAGCTTAATAGCTCTAGCAGGAACAGATACGCAGTATTTT
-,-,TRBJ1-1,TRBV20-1,CSAPSEVNTEALF,TGCAGTGCCCCCTCCGAGGTGAACACTGAAGCTCTCTTT
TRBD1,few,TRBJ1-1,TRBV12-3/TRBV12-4,CASSSRDRGGPEAFF,TGTGCCAGCAGTTCAAGGGACAGGGGGGGGCCTGAAGCTTTCTTT
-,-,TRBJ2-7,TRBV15,CATSREASGYEQYF,TGTGCCACCAGCAGAGAGGCTAGTGGCTACGAGCAGTACTTC
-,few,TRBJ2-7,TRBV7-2,CASRGAASPYEQYF,TGTGCCAGCCGGGGGGCCGCTTCCCCCTACGAGCAGTACTTC
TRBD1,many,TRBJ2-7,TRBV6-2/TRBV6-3,CASRWGQFYEQYF,TGTGCCAGCAGATGGGGACAGTTCTACGAGCAGTACTTC
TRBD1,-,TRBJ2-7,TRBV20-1,CSATPGQSTYEQYF,TGCAGTGCTACTCCGGGACAGTCTACCTACGAGCAGTACTTC
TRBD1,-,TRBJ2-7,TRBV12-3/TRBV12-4,CASSFSPLTGNYEQYF,TGTGCCAGCAGTTTTTCCCCGTTGACAGGGAACTACGAGCAGTACTTC
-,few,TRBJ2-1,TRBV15,CATSGGAGEQFF,TGTGCCACCAGCGGTGGGGCGGGGGAGCAGTTCTTC
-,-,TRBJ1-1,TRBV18,CASSPSLGPGRMNTEAFF,TGTGCCAGCTCACCTAGCCTAGGACCGGGACGCATGAACACTGAAGCTTTCTTT
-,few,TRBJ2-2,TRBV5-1,CASSLIGGGNTGELFF,TGCGCCAGCAGCTTGATTGGAGGCGGGAACACCGGGGAGCTGTTTTTT
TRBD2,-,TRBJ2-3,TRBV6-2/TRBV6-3,CASTLGHRASGRTDTQYF,TGTGCCAGCACCCTTGGACATAGGGCTAGCGGGCGCACAGATACGCAGTATTTT
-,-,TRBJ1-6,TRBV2,CASIPMINNSPLHF,TGTGCCAGCATCCCGATGATTAATAATTCACCCCTCCACTTT
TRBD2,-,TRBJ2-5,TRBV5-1,CASSLTSEETQYF,TGCGCCAGCAGCTTGACTAGCGAAGAGACCCAGTACTTC
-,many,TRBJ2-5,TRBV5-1,CASSPRGWETQYF,TGCGCCAGCAGCCCCCGGGGTTGGGAGACCCAGTACTTC
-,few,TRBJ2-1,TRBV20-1,CSAKRGGKDYNEQFF,TGCAGTGCTAAACGGGGCGGCAAAGACTACAATGAGCAGTTCTTC
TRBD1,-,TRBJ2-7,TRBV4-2,CASSQTGGRISYEQYF,TGTGCCAGCAGCCAAACAGGGGGCCGGATCTCCTACGAGCAGTACTTC